This T cell receptor (beta chain) was identified in a study of blood T cell repertoires in COVID-19. Study background: Acute and convalescent COVID-19 samples came from the United States, Italy and Spain. Sources were T cells, B-cell-depleted T cells, or PBMCs; the material itself was cDNA or gDNA.

Trimming removed 2 bases from V and 2 bases from J, with 6 bases in between. The CDR3 is made up of 13 amino acids. From germline, CDR1 is MGHRA and CDR2 YSYEKL. Sequenced by immunoSEQ multiplex PCR; TCRdb stores in-frame clones only, minus some. This sample yields 95,000 to 150,000 clones, of which about 90% are seen a single time; approximately 0.81% belongs to the top ten. The origin of this receptor is a woman between 45 and 60 years old with active or convalescent COVID-19. The V call is TRBV4-1, the J call TRBJ1-2, with a tentative D call TRBD1 (6 bases). Sequenced: peripheral blood. In DNA form, the CDR3 reads TGCGCCAGCAGCCAACAGGGGAACTATGGCTACACCTTC. Encoded protein: CASSQQGNYGYTF.